This entry lists 21 T cell receptor beta chains sequenced from one sample in a study of spatial heterogeneity in lung cancer. The time point is: sample taken at primary tumor resection. No cell sorting; template was whole RNA from tumor, lung tissue or PBMC. TCRdb processed the 5' RACE reads anew with MiXCR; each CDR3 protein has one entry. The profile shows under 100,000 distinct CDR3 sequences, 7% to 9% of them singletons. The source was PBMCs, collected at surgery. The origin of the receptors is a male donor with early-stage non-small cell lung cancer.

This clonotype occurred many times. The genes are TRBV29-1 and TRBJ2-5; TRBD1 might be the D (7 bases). Germline lookup yields CDR1 SQVTM and CDR2 ANQGSEA. The CDR3 runs 12 residues. V was trimmed by 4 bases and J by 3 bases, leaving 9 bases between them. CDR3 coding DNA: TGCAGCGTTGCCAGGGGGGAAGAGACCCAGTACTTC. Translated, it gives CSVARGEETQYF.

The chain couples TRBV6-5 to TRBJ2-7; 8 positions agree with TRBD1. CDR1 is MNHEY and CDR2 is SVGAGI in the germline V gene. Trimming at V came to 5 bases and at J to 3 bases, leaving 9 bases not matched to a gene. This CDR3 is built from 15 residues. The DNA for the CDR3 is TGTGCCAGCAGTGAGGACAGGGCCCCTTTCTACGAGCAGTACTTC. The encoded protein is CASSEDRAPFYEQYF.

V and J are TRBV5-1 and TRBJ1-1; D may be TRBD1 (5 bases). The CDR3 consists of 14 residues. The germline CDR1 and CDR2 sequences are SGHRS and YFSETQ. Trimming stripped 6 bases from V and 0 bases from J, with 12 bases between. CDR3 DNA sequence: TGCGCCAGCACCAGGGCGGGGATGAACACTGAAGCTTTCTTT. Amino acids: CASTRAGMNTEAFF.

The chain links TRBV7-9 to TRBJ2-3; 10 bases are a match to TRBD2. The length of the CDR3 is 17 residues. Losses at the gene ends were 3 bases for V and 2 bases for J; bases not matched to a gene: 8. From germline, CDR1 is SEHNR and CDR2 FQNEAQ (reference sequence). The CDR3 nucleotides are TGTGCCAGCAGCTTGGTTAGCGGGGGGCCTTACACAGATACGCAGTATTTT. Encoded protein: CASSLVSGGPYTDTQYF.

This clonotype was observed a handful of times. The chain carries TRBV5-1 and TRBJ1-3; D is unresolved. The CDR3 extends over 15 amino acids. Germline V CDR1 and CDR2: SGHRS, YFSETQ. V dropped 0 bases and J dropped 0 bases, with 7 bases sitting between them. This chain's CDR3 is CASSLGPVSGNTIYF. The CDR3 DNA sequence: TGCGCCAGCAGCTTGGGGCCAGTCTCTGGAAACACCATATATTTT.

This clonotype occurred many times. One end of the junction does not line up with germline, which may come from a read error. This rearrangement joins TRBV20-1 to TRBJ2-7; D is undetermined. There are 13 residues in the CDR3. Per germline, CDR1 DFQATT and CDR2 SNEGSKA (reference sequence). The CDR3 DNA reads TGCAGTGTCCAGCGCGGTTCGGTCTACGAGCAGCACTTC. Protein sequence: CSVQRGSVYEQHF.

The gene calls are TRBV3-1 and TRBJ2-5, with 8 nucleotides matching TRBD1. The CDR3 sequence is 14 residues long. The trim removed 5 bases at V and 5 bases at J, leaving 7 bases unmatched. CDR1 and CDR2 from the germline V gene are LGHDT and YNNKEL (reference sequence). The CDR3 nucleotides read TGTGCCAGCAGCAAGACAGGGGCGCTGGAGACCCAGTACTTC. This codes for CASSKTGALETQYF.

On this clonotype: Being one base from a much bigger clone, this may be a read error. This sequence joins TRBV29-1 and TRBJ1-2, with D maybe TRBD1 (5 bases). Looked up from germline, CDR1 is SQVTM and CDR2 is ANQGSEA. CDR3 length: 11 amino acids. In DNA form, the CDR3 reads TGCAACGTTTCAACAGGCTATGGCTACACCTTC. It yields the protein CNVSTGYGYTF.

This clonotype was picked up a small number of times. This chain joins TRBV6-2 or TRBV6-3 and TRBJ2-1; 15 bases match TRBD2. In germline, CDR1 is MNHEY, CDR2 SVGEGT. The CDR3 has 15 residues. V gave up 5 bases and J gave up 10 bases; unmatched junction bases: 6. The CDR3 region has the DNA TGTGCCAGCAGTACCCCCGGGACTAGCGGGGGGGAGCAGTTCTTC. Protein: CASSTPGTSGGEQFF.

The chain joins TRBV5-4 to TRBJ2-1, with 8 bases lining up with TRBD2. V shed 2 bases and J 5 bases; nucleotides not matched to a gene: 6. The CDR3 is made up of 15 amino acids. Germline assignment: CDR1 SGHNT and CDR2 YYREEE (reference sequence). The CDR3 sequence: CASSFRTSNNNEQFF. The CDR3 nucleotides are TGTGCCAGCAGCTTCAGGACTAGCAATAACAATGAGCAGTTCTTC.

This clonotype was recorded at least ten times. The chain couples TRBV6-2 or TRBV6-3 to TRBJ2-1, with 8 bases that match TRBD2. Germline values: CDR1 MNHEY, CDR2 SVGEGT. This CDR3 has 17 amino acids. J was trimmed by 3 bases and V by 0 bases; bases with no gene match: 7. The CDR3 bases are TGTGCCAGCAGTTACTCAACTTACCTAGCGGGCTACAATGAGCAGTTCTTC. Amino acids: CASSYSTYLAGYNEQFF.

This chain uses TRBV4-1 with TRBJ1-4; D remains unclear. CDR3 size: 16 residues. Germline assignment: CDR1 MGHRA and CDR2 YSYEKL. V gave up 2 bases and J gave up 0 bases, with 10 bases separating them. CDR3 region: CASSQTTTSTNEKLFF. In DNA form, the CDR3 reads TGCGCCAGCAGCCAAACCACCACGTCAACTAATGAAAAACTGTTTTTT.

CDR3 region: CATSDPRGPTDTQYF. For the CDR3, the DNA is TGTGCCACCAGTGACCCCAGGGGACCCACAGATACGCAGTATTTT. The chain has TRBV24-1 and TRBJ2-3, with D possibly TRBD1 on 6 matching bases. CDR3 length: 15 residues. Trimming removed 4 bases at V and 2 bases at J, with 12 bases between. CDR1 and CDR2 from the germline V gene are KGHDR and SFDVKD.

The chain employs TRBV25-1 and TRBJ1-1, with a possible D match to TRBD1 (6 bases). Trimming removed 3 bases at V and 3 bases at J, with 14 bases between. The CDR3 spans 15 residues. In germline, CDR1 is MGHDK, CDR2 SYGVNS. The CDR3 DNA is TGTGCCAGCAGTGATCCAGGGAAGGGGGACACTGAAGCTTTCTTT. It is translated as CASSDPGKGDTEAFF.

This chain joins TRBV29-1 and TRBJ1-1; no clear D gene. V was cut by 6 bases and J by 1 base, with 12 bases left in between. Germline V gene sequence: CDR1 SQVTM, CDR2 ANQGSEA. The CDR3 covers 13 residues. The CDR3 coding sequence is TGCAGCGTGGGTCCGGGGTCGAACACTGAAGCTTTCTTT. Its protein product is CSVGPGSNTEAFF.

The genes are TRBV10-3 and TRBJ2-3, with TRBD1 identical over 8 bases. CDR3 length: 14 amino acids. J gave up 5 bases and V 5 bases, and 6 bases lay outside the gene matches. CDR1 and CDR2 (germline): ENHRY, SYGVKD. The CDR3 protein is CAISLQDREDTQYF. CDR3 DNA: TGTGCCATCAGTCTTCAGGACAGGGAAGATACGCAGTATTTT.

The rearrangement links TRBV18 to TRBJ2-7, with D possibly being TRBD2 (5 bases). V was trimmed by 0 bases and J by 0 bases, leaving 12 bases between them. CDR3 size: 16 residues. Germline V gene data show CDR1 as KGHSH and CDR2 as LQKENI. CDR3 sequence reads: CASSPPNGLTSYEQYF. CDR3 coding DNA: TGTGCCAGCTCACCACCCAACGGACTGACCTCCTACGAGCAGTACTTC.

This clonotype showed up many times. The CDR3 reads CASSLQVNTEAFF. In DNA, the CDR3 is TGTGCCAGCAGCTTACAGGTGAACACTGAAGCTTTCTTT. The chain uses TRBV9 and TRBJ1-1, with D possibly being TRBD1 (5 bases). The CDR3 is 13 residues long. Germline V CDR1 and CDR2: SGDLS, YYNGEE. Trimming cost V 4 bases and J 0 bases, with 7 bases left between them. Variable domain in full (rest from reference TRBV9 and TRBJ1-1): DSGVTQTPKHLITATGQRVTLRCSPRSGDLSVYWYQQSLDQGLQFLIQYYNGEERAKGNILERFSAQQFPDLHSELNLSSLELGDSALYFCASSLQVNTEAFFGQGTRLTVV.

J is TRBJ2-4 and V is TRBV10-3, with D possibly being TRBD2 (6 bases). V was cut by 4 bases and J by 8 bases, with 9 bases left in between. Germline V gene data show CDR1 as ENHRY and CDR2 as SYGVKD. CDR3 length equals 12 residues. CDR3 sequence reads: CAISAREDIQYF. CDR3 nucleotide sequence: TGTGCCATCAGTGCCAGGGAGGACATTCAGTACTTC.

The chain recombines TRBV3-1 with TRBJ2-7; 12 nucleotides match TRBD2. Trimming at V came to 5 bases and at J to 7 bases, leaving 15 bases not matched to a gene. Looked up from germline, CDR1 is LGHDT and CDR2 is YNNKEL (reference sequence). This CDR3 comprises 17 residues. The CDR3 coding sequence is TGTGCCAGCAGCTCCCCCGGACTAGCGGGAACCTCGGGTGAGCAGTACTTC. It translates to CASSSPGLAGTSGEQYF.

In this sample, this clonotype turned up many times. J is TRBJ1-5 and V is TRBV12-3 or TRBV12-4, with D possibly matching TRBD1 (5 bases). V was trimmed by 3 bases and J by 3 bases, leaving 9 bases between them. The CDR3 is 14 residues long. CDR3 sequence: CASSFDSTNQPQHF. CDR3 DNA sequence: TGTGCCAGCAGTTTCGACAGCACCAATCAGCCCCAGCATTTT.